These 25 T cell receptor beta chains were all obtained from the same sample, sequenced in a study of T cell responses to AZD1222 COVID-19 vaccine. The method was immunoSEQ multiplex PCR; TCRdb's version includes in-frame clones alone and lacks a portion of them. Here the sample spans roughly 70,000 clones, 90% to 95% being singletons. Sample: peripheral blood, taken 28 days after the second dose of the MenACWY control vaccine. The receptors here all came from an adult who received the MenACWY meningococcal vaccine as a control.

This chain connects TRBV28 to TRBJ2-1; D not resolved. This CDR3 comprises 11 residues. Trimming shortened V by 6 bases and J by 7 bases, and 7 bases separated the two germline ends. Germline-derived CDR1 and CDR2 are MDHEN and SYDVKM. The CDR3 region has the DNA TGTGCCAGCAGATCCGGAAATGAGCAGTTCTTC. This gives the protein CASRSGNEQFF.

The chain recombines TRBV19 with TRBJ2-1; D tentatively fits TRBD1 or TRBD2 (5 bases each). The CDR3 consists of 14 residues. Trimming took 4 bases from V and 9 from J, leaving 16 bases between them. CDR1 LNHDA and CDR2 SQIVND come from the germline V gene (reference sequence). CDR3 residues: CASSKWDQMAEQFF. DNA for the CDR3: TGTGCCAGTAGTAAATGGGACCAGATGGCTGAGCAGTTCTTC.

The rearrangement joins TRBV4-1 to TRBJ1-6; D not resolved. This CDR3 has 14 amino acids. In germline, CDR1 is MGHRA, CDR2 YSYEKL. V lost 3 bases to trimming and J lost 9 bases, with 12 bases between them. As DNA, the CDR3 is TGCGCCAGCAGCCATCAGGCAGCGTCTTCACCCCTCCACTTT. This gives the protein CASSHQAASSPLHF.

This chain joins TRBV5-6 and TRBJ2-3; D gene unclear. V lost 4 bases, J lost 1 base, and 10 bases lay in between. The CDR3 spans 14 residues. Germline V gene sequence: CDR1 SGHDT, CDR2 YYEEEE. CDR3 residues: CASSVTVGTDTQYF. The CDR3 DNA reads TGTGCCAGCAGCGTCACGGTTGGCACAGATACGCAGTATTTT.

V is TRBV11-3 and J is TRBJ2-6; D gene ambiguous. The CDR3 spans 13 residues. Trimming removed 6 bases at V and 4 bases at J, with 7 bases between. CDR1 and CDR2 from the germline V gene are SGHNT and YENEEA. The CDR3 loop reads CASSPRGANVLTF. The CDR3 bases are TGTGCCAGCAGTCCCCGCGGGGCCAACGTCCTGACTTTC.

The chain employs TRBV28 and TRBJ1-5; 9 nucleotides line up with TRBD1. Unmatched junction bases numbered 1, after V lost 7 bases and J lost 0 bases. The length of the CDR3 is 14 residues. Germline V gene data show CDR1 as MDHEN and CDR2 as SYDVKM. CDR3 sequence (DNA): TGTGCCAGCAAGACAGGGGGTAGCAATCAGCCCCAGCATTTT. Translating gives CASKTGGSNQPQHF.

This chain joins TRBV27 and TRBJ2-1; 12 nucleotides align to TRBD2. Germline CDR1 reads MNHEY; CDR2 reads SMNVEV (reference sequence). With 3 bases clipped from V and 5 bases from J, the junction kept 2 bases outside the gene matches. The CDR3 has 15 amino acids. The CDR3 region is CASSFLAGGDNEQFF. The CDR3 DNA reads as TGTGCCAGCAGTTTCCTAGCGGGAGGGGACAATGAGCAGTTCTTC.

V gene TRBV7-9 combines with J gene TRBJ2-3, with D uncertain. CDR3 length equals 13 residues. The V end was cut by 3 bases, the J end by 0 bases, with 4 bases between. Germline V gene data show CDR1 as SEHNR and CDR2 as FQNEAQ (reference sequence). The CDR3 protein is CASSFSSTDTQYF. The CDR3 DNA follows: TGTGCCAGCAGCTTCTCCAGCACAGATACGCAGTATTTT.

The chain carries TRBV19 and TRBJ1-3; TRBD1 is a possible D gene (6 bases). Germline CDR1 reads LNHDA; CDR2 reads SQIVND (reference sequence). This CDR3 has 14 amino acids. V was pared by 6 bases and J by 8 bases, with 17 bases between. This CDR3 is CASRTWTVRDTIYF. The CDR3 nucleotides are TGTGCCAGTAGGACATGGACAGTCCGGGACACCATATATTTT.

This chain connects TRBV3-1 (or the pseudogene TRBV3-2) to TRBJ1-2; 8 bases align to TRBD1. Germline CDR1 is LGHDT and CDR2 is YNNKEL (reference sequence). The CDR3 loop spans 15 amino acids. With V trimmed by 4 bases and J by 4 bases, 8 bases remained unmatched. CDR3 in DNA: TGTGCCAGCAGCCCTCACGACAGGGGCCTCTATGGCTACACCTTC. Translated, it gives CASSPHDRGLYGYTF.

This rearrangement joins TRBV11-2 to TRBJ2-7; D not resolved. V dropped 2 bases and J dropped 3 bases, with 8 bases sitting between them. The CDR3 spans 13 residues. Germline CDR1 is SGHAT and CDR2 is FQNNGV. CDR3 region: CASSLNVNYEQYF. Written as DNA, the CDR3 is TGTGCCAGCAGCTTAAACGTTAACTACGAGCAGTACTTC.

The chain has TRBV28 and TRBJ2-7; 8 bases match TRBD1. The ends lost 6 bases at V and 2 bases at J; junction bases unmatched: 6. This CDR3 is 14 amino acids long. The V gene's germline CDR1 is MDHEN and CDR2 SYDVKM. The CDR3 loop reads CASRYPGQAYEQYF. In DNA form, the CDR3 reads TGTGCCAGCAGGTATCCGGGACAGGCCTACGAGCAGTACTTC.

The genes are TRBV7-2 and TRBJ2-2; maybe TRBD2 (5 bases). Trimming left V 2 bases short and J 0 bases short, with 10 bases between. Germline lookup yields CDR1 SGHTA and CDR2 FQGNSA. CDR3 length: 16 residues. The CDR3 nucleotides are TGTGCCAGCAGCTTAAGCTCTAGCCCGAACACCGGGGAGCTGTTTTTT. It specifies CASSLSSSPNTGELFF.

The CDR3 spells CAISLARGITDTQYF. Here the CDR3 DNA reads TGTGCCATCAGCCTAGCGAGGGGGATCACAGATACGCAGTATTTT. V and J are TRBV10-3 and TRBJ2-3, with D tentatively TRBD1 or TRBD2 (6 bases each). V was trimmed by 6 bases and J by 2 bases, leaving 15 bases between them. The CDR3 runs 15 residues. The V gene's germline CDR1 is ENHRY and CDR2 SYGVKD.

In its sample, this clone was seen a few times. The genes are TRBV6-5 and TRBJ1-1; 8 bases map to TRBD1. The CDR3 spans 14 residues. Trimming at V came to 8 bases and at J to 4 bases, leaving 9 bases not matched to a gene. CDR1 and CDR2 from the germline V gene are MNHEY and SVGAGI. CDR3 in amino acids: CASRHLTGATEAFF. The DNA for the CDR3 is TGTGCCAGCCGCCACTTGACAGGGGCCACTGAAGCTTTCTTT.

The chain employs TRBV19 and TRBJ1-6; 8 nucleotides align to TRBD1. Germline V gene lookup returns CDR1 LNHDA and CDR2 SQIVND (reference sequence). With V trimmed by 4 bases and J by 7 bases, 6 bases remained unmatched. The CDR3 has 15 residues. The CDR3 DNA reads TGTGCCAGTAGTACCGGGACAGGAAACAATTCACCCCTCCACTTT. Protein sequence: CASSTGTGNNSPLHF.

The chain is built from TRBV7-9 and TRBJ2-7, with 7 bases identical to TRBD1. CDR1 SEHNR and CDR2 FQNEAQ come from the germline V gene (reference sequence). This CDR3 is built from 14 residues. V lost 5 bases, J lost 2 bases, and 6 bases stayed unmatched. CDR3 region: CASSMTGKPYEQYF. The CDR3 region has the DNA TGTGCCAGCAGCATGACAGGGAAGCCCTACGAGCAGTACTTC.

The J gene is TRBJ2-7, the V gene TRBV9; no clear D gene. Germline loops: CDR1 SGDLS, CDR2 YYNGEE. V lost 6 bases, J lost 5 bases, and 15 bases lay in between. CDR3 length equals 13 residues. The CDR3 sequence is CASTSPPDHEQYF. CDR3 bases: TGTGCCAGCACCTCTCCACCCGACCACGAGCAGTACTTC.

CDR3 bases: TGTGCCAGTAGTGCCCGCCTTGGACAGGCAGCCTCCTACGAGCAGTACTTC. Translating gives CASSARLGQAASYEQYF. The rearrangement links TRBV19 to TRBJ2-7, with 7 bases identical to TRBD1. This CDR3 spans 17 amino acids. V trimming: 5 bases; J trimming: 0 bases; junction bases outside the gene matches: 13. Germline CDR1 and CDR2: LNHDA and SQIVND (reference sequence).

V and J are TRBV25-1 and TRBJ2-3, with D possibly TRBD2 on 7 matching bases. Germline V gene sequence: CDR1 MGHDK, CDR2 SYGVNS. The CDR3 covers 15 residues. V lost 0 bases, J lost 2 bases, and 9 bases lay in between. Here the CDR3 reads CASSEYGGATDTQYF. CDR3 nucleotides: TGTGCCAGCAGTGAATATGGGGGGGCCACAGATACGCAGTATTTT.

The gene calls are TRBV5-1 and TRBJ2-6; the D call may be TRBD1 or TRBD2 (5 bases each). V lost 7 bases to trimming and J lost 0 bases, with 14 bases between them. There are 16 residues in the CDR3. Germline assignment: CDR1 SGHRS and CDR2 YFSETQ. CDR3 region: CASRDLVHSGANVLTF. Written as DNA, the CDR3 is TGCGCCAGCCGGGACCTGGTACACTCTGGGGCCAACGTCCTGACTTTC.

CDR3 sequence: CAWGGFTDTQYF. The DNA of the CDR3 is TGTGCCTGGGGGGGTTTCACAGATACGCAGTATTTT. V is TRBV30 and J is TRBJ2-3; D possibly uses TRBD1 or TRBD2 (5 bases each). The germline gives CDR1 GTSNPN, CDR2 SVGIG (reference sequence). This CDR3 contains 12 residues. V lost 5 bases, J lost 2 bases, and 8 bases lay in between.

The chain employs TRBV5-6 and TRBJ1-2, with TRBD1 matching 7 bases. This CDR3 region has 14 residues. With 1 base clipped from V and 4 bases from J, the junction kept 4 bases outside the gene matches. CDR1 is SGHDT and CDR2 is YYEEEE in the germline V gene. Here the CDR3 DNA reads TGTGCCAGCAGCTTGATGGACAGGCCCTATGGCTACACCTTC. The encoded protein is CASSLMDRPYGYTF. Variable domain in full (rest from reference TRBV5-6 and TRBJ1-2): DAGVTQSPTHLIKTRGQQVTLRCSPKSGHDTVSWYQQALGQGPQFIFQYYEEEERQRGNFPDRFSGHQFPNYSSELNVNALLLGDSALYLCASSLMDRPYGYTFGSGTRLTVV.

In this sample, this clone turned up a few times. This chain joins TRBV6-6 and TRBJ1-6, with D possibly matching TRBD1 (6 bases). Germline CDR1 is MNHNY and CDR2 is SVGAGI (reference sequence). This CDR3 comprises 12 residues. V was cut by 8 bases and J by 9 bases, with 11 bases left in between. CDR3 DNA: TGTGCCAGCCACAGGGATACTTCACCCCTCCACTTT. Residues: CASHRDTSPLHF.

This clone has just a few counts. This chain uses TRBV7-8 with TRBJ1-5; D possibly corresponds to TRBD1 (5 bases). CDR1 is SGHVS, CDR2 FQNEAQ, per germline. V lost 4 bases and J lost 6, with 16 bases in between. The CDR3 extends over 15 amino acids. CDR3 nucleotides: TGTGCCAGCAGCTCCGGGGCAGGGTCGGCTCAGCCCCAGCATTTT. This codes for CASSSGAGSAQPQHF. Full variable domain (outside the CDR3, taken from reference TRBV7-8 and TRBJ1-5): GAGVSQSPRYKVAKRGQDVALRCDPISGHVSLFWYQQALGQGPEFLTYFQNEAQLDKSGLPSDRFFAERPEGSVSTLKIQRTQQEDSAVYLCASSSGAGSAQPQHFGDGTRLSIL.